Presented here are 22 T cell receptor beta chains from one specimen sequenced in a study of radiotherapy plus CTLA-4 blockade in lung cancer. The repertoire was sequenced with immunoSEQ multiplex PCR; TCRdb's copy has only in-frame clones and lacks some. Of about 97,000 clones listed, about 70% are singletons. This sample comprised peripheral blood, obtained from a patient treated with radiotherapy plus ipilimumab. Receptors originate from a human donor with non-small cell lung cancer who had a partial response to radiotherapy plus ipilimumab. Some clones in this sample may be carry-over from other donors' samples.

The genes are TRBV6-1 and TRBJ2-1; D is possibly TRBD2 (6 bases). The V gene's germline CDR1 is MNHNS and CDR2 SASEGT. This CDR3 contains 15 residues. V was clipped by 11 bases and J by 2 bases, with 19 bases between them. CDR3: CAVKRAGTPYNEQFF. The CDR3 DNA sequence: TGTGCCGTCAAGCGGGCCGGGACCCCCTACAATGAGCAGTTCTTC.

V usage is TRBV5-1 and J usage is TRBJ1-1, with D tentatively TRBD1 (6 bases). CDR1 is SGHRS and CDR2 is YFSETQ in the germline V gene. Trimming took off 4 bases at V and 1 base at J, with 11 bases between the two ends. This CDR3 is built from 14 residues. CDR3 protein: CASSHDRPNTEAFF. DNA for the CDR3: TGCGCCAGCAGCCATGACAGGCCGAACACTGAAGCTTTCTTT.

Remarks on this clone: The same CDR3 is also encoded by other DNA sequences in this sample. The chain employs TRBV7-2 and TRBJ1-5; no definite D call. The CDR3 extends over 12 amino acids. Germline loops: CDR1 SGHTA, CDR2 FQGNSA. V was shortened by 4 bases and J by 4 bases, with 5 bases between the two germline ends. For the CDR3, the DNA is TGTGCCAGCAGCTCGGTGAATCAGCCCCAGCATTTT. Its translation: CASSSVNQPQHF.

The V gene is TRBV30, the J gene TRBJ2-5; 10 positions match TRBD2. Germline lookup yields CDR1 GTSNPN and CDR2 SVGIG (reference sequence). This CDR3 has 17 amino acids. Trimming at V came to 0 bases and at J to 4 bases, leaving 11 bases not matched to a gene. The chain's CDR3 is CAWSVWASGRSGETQYF. Written as DNA, the CDR3 is TGTGCCTGGAGTGTATGGGCTAGCGGGAGATCCGGAGAGACCCAGTACTTC. Together with reference TRBV30 and TRBJ2-5, the CDR3 gives the full variable domain: SQTIHQWPATLVQPVGSPLSLECTVEGTSNPNLYWYRQAAGRGLQLLFYSVGIGQISSEVPQNLSASRPQDRQFILSSKKLLLSDSGFYLCAWSVWASGRSGETQYFGPGTRLLVL.

By share, this clone ranks as medium-sized (0.01 to 0.1%). The chain uses TRBV19 and TRBJ1-5, with D maybe TRBD1 (6 bases). There are 17 residues in the CDR3. Germline-derived CDR1 and CDR2 are LNHDA and SQIVND (reference sequence). V lost 3 bases and J lost 0, with 15 bases in between. CDR3 amino acids: CASSIRGFEDSNQPQHF. DNA of the CDR3: TGTGCCAGTAGTATCAGGGGATTCGAGGATAGCAATCAGCCCCAGCATTTT.

This clone was observed once. The V and J genes are TRBV18 and TRBJ2-1; 7 bases agree with TRBD1. V dropped 3 bases and J dropped 5; count of bases not matched to a gene: 4. The CDR3 contains 14 residues. Germline V CDR1 and CDR2: KGHSH, LQKENI. As DNA, the CDR3 is TGTGCCAGCTCACCCCGGGACAGAAACAATGAGCAGTTCTTC. The encoded protein is CASSPRDRNNEQFF.

J is TRBJ1-2 and V is TRBV11-3, with TRBD1 identical over 7 bases. Germline CDR1 SGHNT, CDR2 YENEEA. This CDR3 spans 16 amino acids. The V segment lost 5 bases and the J segment 3 bases; nucleotides outside the gene matches: 12. CDR3 sequence (DNA): TGTGCCAGCAGCGGTCCCTCGGGACAGCGATACTATGGCTACACCTTC. Translated, it gives CASSGPSGQRYYGYTF.

This clone occurred a few times. V is TRBV19 and J is TRBJ1-3; D call uncertain. CDR3 length equals 13 residues. CDR1 LNHDA and CDR2 SQIVND come from the germline V gene (reference sequence). Trimming pared 7 bases from V and 1 base from J, leaving 8 bases between. This CDR3 reads CASTRRSGNTIYF. The DNA of the CDR3 is TGTGCCAGTACCAGGAGGTCTGGAAACACCATATATTTT.

CDR3 in DNA: TGTGCCAGCAGCTTATCCCCGGCCCGGACAGGGGATGGCTACACCTTC. Translation: CASSLSPARTGDGYTF. The chain has TRBV7-8 and TRBJ1-2; the match to TRBD1 covers 9 bases. This CDR3 is 16 amino acids long. Germline V gene sequence: CDR1 SGHVS, CDR2 FQNEAQ. With V trimmed by 2 bases and J by 6 bases, 10 bases remained unmatched.

This chain connects TRBV5-4 to TRBJ2-5; possibly TRBD2 for D (5 bases). The J call may not be correct, given that the DNA end is closer to TRBJ2-7. The CDR3 contains 15 residues. Looked up from germline, CDR1 is SGHNT and CDR2 is YYREEE (reference sequence). CDR3 DNA: TGTGCCAGCAGCTCCGAGGGTTCGGGTGACTACGAGCAGTACTTC. It specifies CASSSEGSGDYEQYF.

The V and J genes are TRBV19 and TRBJ2-5; 10 bases align to TRBD2. The ends lost 6 bases at V and 4 bases at J; junction bases unmatched: 8. CDR1 is LNHDA, CDR2 SQIVND, per germline (reference sequence). CDR3 length equals 15 residues. CDR3 amino acids: CASSGLAGERETQYF. The CDR3 DNA sequence: TGTGCCAGTAGCGGGCTAGCGGGGGAAAGAGAGACCCAGTACTTC.

The chain combines TRBV10-2 with TRBJ2-3; tentative D call: TRBD2 (6 bases). Germline CDR1 is WSHSY and CDR2 is SAAADI. V lost 3 bases to trimming and J lost 11 bases, with 9 bases between them. This CDR3 has 11 amino acids. CDR3 coding DNA: TGCGCCAGCAGTGAAGGAGGGAAGCAGTATTTT. Residues: CASSEGGKQYF.

The rearrangement uses TRBV6-6 and TRBJ2-1, with TRBD2 identical over 8 bases. J gave up 3 bases and V 3 bases, and 4 bases lay outside the gene matches. The CDR3 extends over 15 amino acids. CDR1 and CDR2 from the germline V gene are MNHNY and SVGAGI (reference sequence). The CDR3 sequence: CASSYGGGNYNEQFF. CDR3 in DNA: TGTGCCAGCAGTTATGGCGGGGGGAACTACAATGAGCAGTTCTTC.

This sequence joins TRBV29-1 and TRBJ2-1, with a possible D match to TRBD2 (6 bases). The CDR3 loop spans 12 amino acids. Germline CDR1 reads SQVTM; CDR2 reads ANQGSEA. Trimming removed 6 bases at V and 7 bases at J, with 13 bases between. The CDR3 sequence is CSVLTSINEQFF. The CDR3 DNA follows: TGCAGCGTGTTAACTAGCATTAATGAGCAGTTCTTC.

The chain combines TRBV27 with TRBJ2-5; D may be TRBD2 (7 bases). Trimming pared 6 bases from V and 5 bases from J, leaving 16 bases between. CDR3 length: 14 residues. The germline CDR1 and CDR2 sequences are MNHEY and SMNVEV (reference sequence). CDR3 in amino acids: CASRSRGAWETQYF. The CDR3 nucleotides are TGTGCCAGCAGAAGCCGGGGGGCATGGGAGACCCAGTACTTC.

V and J are TRBV2 and TRBJ1-1, with TRBD1 identical over 7 bases. Germline trimming cut 6 bases from V and 4 bases from J; bases unmatched to any gene: 11. CDR3 length: 15 amino acids. Per the germline V gene, CDR1 is SNHLY and CDR2 is FYNNEI. The CDR3 spells CASRRTTGSGTEAFF. CDR3 coding DNA: TGTGCCAGCAGGCGGACGACAGGGTCGGGCACTGAAGCTTTCTTT.

The genes are TRBV6-1 and TRBJ1-1; 11 nucleotides align to TRBD1. Per the germline V gene, CDR1 is MNHNS and CDR2 is SASEGT. Germline trimming cut 7 bases from V and 6 bases from J; bases unmatched to any gene: 7. The CDR3 has 14 residues. This CDR3 is CASNLDRGRSEAFF. DNA of the CDR3: TGTGCCAGCAACCTGGACAGGGGGCGGTCTGAAGCTTTCTTT.

CDR3 nucleotides: TGCACCAGCACAGATCTCCTCGCGGACCGGGGACAGGGGGACGAGCAGTACTTC. It yields the protein CTSTDLLADRGQGDEQYF. The chain carries TRBV1 and TRBJ2-7; the DNA was not used to check the table's D call, TRBD1. TRBV1 is labeled a pseudogene. CDR3 length equals 18 residues.

The rearrangement links TRBV11-2 to TRBJ2-1; D is undetermined. The CDR3 has 15 amino acids. Germline-derived CDR1 and CDR2 are SGHAT and FQNNGV. V lost 8 bases, J lost 7 bases, and 21 bases lay in between. The CDR3 spells CASAPTAAAGNEQFF. As DNA, the CDR3 is TGTGCCAGCGCGCCCACGGCGGCAGCCGGGAATGAGCAGTTCTTC.

This rearrangement joins TRBV25-1 to TRBJ2-3; TRBD2 matches 9 bases. The junction had 3 bases not matched to a gene; V was cut back by 1 base and J by 1 base. From germline, CDR1 is MGHDK and CDR2 SYGVNS. There are 16 residues in the CDR3. The CDR3 region is CASSEFASGGTDTQYF. As DNA, the CDR3 is TGTGCCAGCAGTGAATTTGCTAGCGGGGGCACAGATACGCAGTATTTT. Supplemented by reference TRBV25-1 and TRBJ2-3, the full variable domain reads EADIYQTPRYLVIGTGKKITLECSQTMGHDKMYWYQQDPGMELHLIHYSYGVNSTEKGDLSSESTVSRIRTEHFPLTLESARPSHTSQYLCASSEFASGGTDTQYFGPGTRLTVL.

The chain couples TRBV19 to TRBJ2-1; D unresolved. Germline V CDR1 and CDR2: LNHDA, SQIVND (reference sequence). The CDR3 contains 16 residues. Trimming pared 3 bases from V and 6 bases from J, leaving 18 bases between. CDR3 sequence: CASSIRSGDSPNEQFF. As DNA, the CDR3 is TGTGCCAGTAGTATTAGGTCTGGAGACTCCCCCAATGAGCAGTTCTTC.

V gene TRBV7-9 combines with J gene TRBJ2-2; D remains ambiguous. V was pared by 1 base and J by 6 bases, with 12 bases between. Germline V CDR1 and CDR2: SEHNR, FQNEAQ (reference sequence). The CDR3 covers 15 residues. Here the CDR3 DNA reads TGTGCCAGCAGCTTAGAATACGTCGGAGCCGGGGAGCTGTTTTTT. Amino acids: CASSLEYVGAGELFF.